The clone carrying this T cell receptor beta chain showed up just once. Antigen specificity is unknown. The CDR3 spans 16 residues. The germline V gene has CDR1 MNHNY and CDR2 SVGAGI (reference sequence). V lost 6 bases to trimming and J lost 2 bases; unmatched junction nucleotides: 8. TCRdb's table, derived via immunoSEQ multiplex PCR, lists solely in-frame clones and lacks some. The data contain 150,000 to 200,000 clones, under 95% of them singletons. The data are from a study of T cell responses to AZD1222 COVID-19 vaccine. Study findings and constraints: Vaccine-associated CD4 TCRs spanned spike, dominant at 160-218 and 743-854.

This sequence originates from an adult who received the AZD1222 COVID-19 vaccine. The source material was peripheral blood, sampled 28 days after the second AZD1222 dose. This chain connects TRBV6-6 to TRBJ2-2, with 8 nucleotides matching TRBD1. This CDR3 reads CASSRTGQLNTGELFF. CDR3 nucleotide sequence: TGTGCCAGCAGCCGGACAGGGCAATTAAACACCGGGGAGCTGTTTTTT.